These 31 T cell receptor beta chains originate from one sample sequenced in a study of blood T cell repertoires in COVID-19 (dated by TCRdb to about 2020). The library was obtained by the immunoSEQ multiplex PCR assay. Not all clones reach the TCRdb copy of this immuneACCESS table, which keeps in-frame sequences only. Checked studies attribute under half of the gap to unresolved V genes and leave the rest unexplained. The sample data list a few hundred thousand clones, and about 90% of these were observed just once. The ten top clones hold 2.5% to 3.5% of the sample. The sample taken for sequencing was PBMCs or T cells enriched from blood (not recorded which). These receptors all come from a woman in her 40s who had been exposed to COVID-19.

The DNA for the CDR3 is TGTGCCAGCAGCCCCCGGGAGGGGCCTTCCTACTTGTATGGCTACACCTTC. This translates into CASSPREGPSYLYGYTF. The chain carries TRBV9 and TRBJ1-2; possible D gene TRBD1, 5 bases. CDR1 SGDLS and CDR2 YYNGEE come from the germline V gene. The CDR3 is 17 residues long. V was clipped by 4 bases and J by 5 bases, with 24 bases between them.

The rearrangement joins TRBV6-1 to TRBJ1-1, with TRBD1 identical over 7 bases. Germline V gene data show CDR1 as MNHNS and CDR2 as SASEGT. J gave up 3 bases and V 1 base, and 2 bases lay outside the gene matches. CDR3 size: 14 residues. The CDR3 here is CASSEGGQYTEAFF. CDR3 nucleotides: TGTGCCAGCAGTGAAGGGGGACAGTACACTGAAGCTTTCTTT.

The table lists this clone with a few counts. This rearrangement joins TRBV5-1 to TRBJ2-7; the match to TRBD2 covers 8 bases. Per the germline V gene, CDR1 is SGHRS and CDR2 is YFSETQ. This CDR3 spans 15 amino acids. CDR3 loop: CASSLGLGLLYEQYV. DNA for the CDR3: TGTGCCAGCAGCTTGGGACTAGGACTCCTATACGAGCAGTACGTC.

V is TRBV21-1 and J is TRBJ1-5. TRBV21-1 is a documented pseudogene. The CDR3 sequence is 17 residues long. This chain's CDR3 is CASSPPGRPEVDQPQHF. In DNA, the CDR3 is TGTGCCAGCAGCCCCCCTGGCAGGCCGGAGGTGGATCAGCCCCAGCATTTT.

The V call is TRBV7-8, the J call TRBJ1-6; a weak D match, TRBD1 (6 bases). Between the trimmed V and J ends, which lost 9 bases and 8 bases, there was a span of 14 bases. The CDR3 covers 13 residues. Germline CDR1 is SGHVS and CDR2 is FQNEAQ. CDR3 protein: CASRRGRDSPLHF. For the CDR3, the DNA is TGTGCCAGTAGAAGGGGGAGAGATTCACCCCTCCACTTT.

This chain's CDR3 is CASSRSTGLAGSGGDEQFF. Here the CDR3 DNA reads TGTGCCAGTAGTCGGTCCACGGGGCTAGCGGGGTCCGGAGGGGATGAGCAGTTCTTC. V usage is TRBV19 and J usage is TRBJ2-1; TRBD2 agrees at 9 bases. The CDR3 sequence is 19 residues long. Losses at the gene ends were 5 bases for V and 8 bases for J; bases not matched to a gene: 22. The germline V gene has CDR1 LNHDA and CDR2 SQIVND (reference sequence).

The chain recombines TRBV12-3 or TRBV12-4 with TRBJ1-5, with D possibly TRBD1 on 5 matching bases. The length of the CDR3 is 13 residues. The ends were cut back, 3 bases at V and 3 bases at J, with 6 bases in the middle. DNA for the CDR3: TGTGCCAGCAGTTTCAGGGCCAATCAGCCCCAGCATTTT. It encodes CASSFRANQPQHF.

The chain joins TRBV15 to TRBJ2-1; the D is unclear. The V end lost 6 bases, the J end lost 0 bases, and 12 bases lay between the germline ends. Germline loops: CDR1 LNHNV, CDR2 YYDKDF (reference sequence). The CDR3 loop spans 15 amino acids. Here the CDR3 reads CATSPSWSSYNEQFF. CDR3 bases: TGTGCCACCAGTCCGAGCTGGAGCTCCTACAATGAGCAGTTCTTC.

The chain couples TRBV28 to TRBJ2-7; possibly TRBD1 for D (6 bases). This CDR3 spans 14 amino acids. Between the trimmed V and J ends, which lost 6 bases and 1 base, there was a span of 13 bases. Germline CDR1 MDHEN, CDR2 SYDVKM. The CDR3, as DNA: TGTGCCAGCAGGGGACACTACTCTTCCTACGAGCAGTACTTC. Its translation: CASRGHYSSYEQYF.

A note on this clone: The junction departs from germline at one end; a sequencing error may be responsible. The rearrangement uses TRBV6-5 and TRBJ2-2; 7 nucleotides align to TRBD2. Germline-derived CDR1 and CDR2 are MNHEY and SVGAGI. The CDR3 is made up of 15 amino acids. The CDR3 DNA reads as TGTGCCAGCAATTACGGACCCGGGGGGTCCGGGGAGCTGTTTTTT. Protein: CASNYGPGGSGELFF.

Concerning this clone itself: A much larger clone is a single base away; this may be a read error. The sample holds other DNA sequences that translate to the same CDR3. The chain recombines TRBV30 with TRBJ1-2, with TRBD1 matching 7 bases. V lost 5 bases to trimming and J lost 0 bases; unmatched junction nucleotides: 0. The CDR3 spans 12 residues. Per the germline V gene, CDR1 is GTSNPN and CDR2 is SVGIG (reference sequence). CDR3 bases: TGTGCCTGGGACAGGGCTAACTATGGCTACACCTTC. Translated: CAWDRANYGYTF.

The J gene is TRBJ1-5, the V gene TRBV2; D remains unclear. Germline CDR1 is SNHLY and CDR2 is FYNNEI. Trimming took 5 bases from V and 15 from J, leaving 14 bases between them. CDR3 length equals 11 residues. CDR3 bases: TGTGCCAGCAGTATGACCGGAGAAGCGCATTTT. Translated: CASSMTGEAHF.

J is TRBJ1-3 and V is TRBV30; possible D gene TRBD1, 6 bases. The CDR3 is 15 amino acids. Trimming pared 4 bases from V and 4 bases from J, leaving 17 bases between. The germline V gene encodes CDR1 GTSNPN and CDR2 SVGIG (reference sequence). The chain's CDR3 is CAWNGGGGRGNTIYF. In DNA, the CDR3 is TGTGCCTGGAACGGCGGCGGGGGGCGAGGAAACACCATATATTTT.

The rearrangement links TRBV5-8 to TRBJ1-5, with 8 bases lining up with TRBD1. V shed 0 bases and J 2 bases; nucleotides not matched to a gene: 1. The CDR3 has 15 residues. Germline V CDR1 and CDR2: SGHTS, YDEGEE. CDR3 in DNA: TGTGCCAGCAGCTTGGGGGGACAGGGCAATCAGCCCCAGCATTTT. It encodes CASSLGGQGNQPQHF.

V and J are TRBV4-3 and TRBJ1-2; the D is unclear. The V gene lost 0 bases and the J gene lost 0 bases, with 8 bases spanning the gap. CDR1 is LGHNA, CDR2 YSLEER, per germline. The CDR3 consists of 15 residues. In DNA, the CDR3 is TGCGCCAGCAGCCAAGATAGAAGCGCTAACTATGGCTACACCTTC. It codes for CASSQDRSANYGYTF.

Only one count was recorded for this clone. The chain uses TRBV5-5 and TRBJ1-4, with 7 bases aligning to TRBD1. V dropped 4 bases and J dropped 5; count of bases not matched to a gene: 5. CDR1 and CDR2 from the germline V gene are SGHKS and YYEKEE (reference sequence). This CDR3 comprises 14 residues. The DNA for the CDR3 is TGTGCCAGCAGCCTCGACAGGGTGAATGAAAAACTGTTTTTT. Translated, it gives CASSLDRVNEKLFF.

The chain uses TRBV14 and TRBJ1-6; D might be TRBD1 (5 bases). Trimming removed 0 bases from V and 2 bases from J, with 11 bases in between. This CDR3 is 17 amino acids long. CDR1 SGHDN and CDR2 FVKESK come from the germline V gene. This CDR3 is CASSQDFRDPYNSPLHF. In DNA, the CDR3 is TGTGCCAGCAGCCAAGATTTCAGGGATCCCTATAATTCACCCCTCCACTTT.

J is TRBJ2-1 and V is TRBV24-1; 11 nucleotides match TRBD2. The CDR3 has 17 residues. Losses at the gene ends were 3 bases for V and 9 bases for J; bases not matched to a gene: 12. CDR1 and CDR2 from the germline V gene are KGHDR and SFDVKD. CDR3 protein: CATSDPKGGTSGGEQFF. DNA for the CDR3: TGTGCCACCAGTGATCCAAAGGGAGGTACTAGCGGGGGTGAGCAGTTCTTC.

This CDR3 is CASSFRDTGELFF. CDR3 sequence (DNA): TGTGCCAGCAGTTTTCGGGACACCGGGGAGCTGTTTTTT. This chain connects TRBV6-5 to TRBJ2-2; D not resolved. Trimming shortened V by 4 bases and J by 3 bases, and 6 bases separated the two germline ends. This CDR3 spans 13 amino acids. Germline V lookup: CDR1 MNHEY, CDR2 SVGAGI.

V is TRBV5-1 and J is TRBJ1-6, with D tentatively TRBD1 (5 bases). The CDR3 has 14 residues. Germline values: CDR1 SGHRS, CDR2 YFSETQ. Trimming cost V 0 bases and J 10 bases, with 11 bases left between them. The CDR3 sequence is CASSLAEWGSPLHF. CDR3 DNA sequence: TGCGCCAGCAGCTTGGCGGAATGGGGCTCACCCCTCCACTTT.

Worth noting for this clone: A junction end diverges from the germline sequence, so it may reflect a read error. This chain links TRBV5-1 with TRBJ1-2; D call uncertain. In germline, CDR1 is SGHRS, CDR2 YFSETQ. The CDR3 loop spans 13 amino acids. The DNA of the CDR3 is TGTGCCAGCAGCCTTGACACCTACTATGGCTACACCTTC. Encoded protein: CASSLDTYYGYTF.

This chain links TRBV7-2 with TRBJ2-5, with a tentative D call TRBD2 (7 bases). V dropped 7 bases and J dropped 4 bases, with 25 bases sitting between them. The length of the CDR3 is 17 residues. In germline, CDR1 is SGHTA, CDR2 FQGNSA. CDR3 coding DNA: TGTGCCAGCATCGCCATTGGGGGGGGCCAGGTTAGAGAGACCCAGTACTTC. This translates into CASIAIGGGQVRETQYF.

The genes are TRBV27 and TRBJ1-2; 7 bases align to TRBD1. The trim removed 6 bases at V and 0 bases at J, leaving 10 bases unmatched. The germline CDR1 and CDR2 sequences are MNHEY and SMNVEV (reference sequence). The CDR3 runs to 16 residues. The CDR3 spells CASSPDRILANYGYTF. The CDR3 DNA is TGTGCCAGCAGCCCGGACAGGATCTTAGCTAACTATGGCTACACCTTC.

The chain couples TRBV3-1 (or the pseudogene TRBV3-2) to TRBJ2-5; 8 bases line up with TRBD1. The V segment lost 4 bases and the J segment 7 bases; nucleotides outside the gene matches: 17. The CDR3 is made up of 17 amino acids. From germline, CDR1 is LGHDT and CDR2 YNNKEL (reference sequence). CDR3 sequence (DNA): TGTGCCAGCAGCCGTCAGGGGGCGCTTGGAGAAAGAGGGACCCAGTACTTC. Translation: CASSRQGALGERGTQYF.

The V call is TRBV11-3, the J call TRBJ2-4; TRBD2 matches 8 bases. There are 15 residues in the CDR3. Trimming at V came to 0 bases and at J to 9 bases, leaving 7 bases not matched to a gene. Germline V CDR1 and CDR2: SGHNT, YENEEA. CDR3 loop: CASSLDSGGTGIQYF. The CDR3 DNA follows: TGTGCCAGCAGCTTAGATTCGGGGGGGACGGGCATTCAGTACTTC.

The chain couples TRBV30 to TRBJ1-3; the D is unclear. This CDR3 region has 14 residues. Germline loops: CDR1 GTSNPN, CDR2 SVGIG (reference sequence). Trimming stripped 0 bases from V and 3 bases from J, with 9 bases between. The CDR3 nucleotides are TGTGCCTGGAGTGTGGGAGGTGGTGGAAACACCATATATTTT. This gives the protein CAWSVGGGGNTIYF.

This clone showed up just a few times. The chain combines TRBV5-1 with TRBJ1-4; D uncertain. CDR1 and CDR2 (germline): SGHRS, YFSETQ. CDR3 length: 17 amino acids. V lost 2 bases and J 1 base, leaving 15 bases between the germline ends. In DNA, the CDR3 is TGCGCCAGCAGCTTTACAATGTCGAGGGAAACTAATGAAAAACTGTTTTTT. It encodes CASSFTMSRETNEKLFF. Using reference TRBV5-1 and TRBJ1-4 for the parts outside the CDR3, the full variable domain is KAGVTQTPRYLIKTRGQQVTLSCSPISGHRSVSWYQQTPGQGLQFLFEYFSETQRNKGNFPGRFSGRQFSNSRSEMNVSTLELGDSALYLCASSFTMSRETNEKLFFGSGTQLSVL.

The rearrangement joins TRBV15 to TRBJ2-3; D is possibly TRBD2 (7 bases). This CDR3 has 16 amino acids. V was shortened by 0 bases and J by 1 base, with 11 bases between the two germline ends. Germline values: CDR1 LNHNV, CDR2 YYDKDF (reference sequence). CDR3 bases: TGTGCCACCAGCAGAGATGGGGGGGCGGGCACAGATACGCAGTATTTT. This codes for CATSRDGGAGTDTQYF.

The rearrangement uses TRBV27 and TRBJ2-1; 12 bases fit TRBD2. In germline, CDR1 is MNHEY, CDR2 SMNVEV (reference sequence). The ends lost 5 bases at V and 6 bases at J; junction bases unmatched: 5. This CDR3 has 15 residues. The CDR3 DNA sequence: TGTGCCAGCAGTCCGCTAGCGGGGGGGCCCAATGAGCAGTTCTTC. Protein sequence: CASSPLAGGPNEQFF.

This chain links TRBV3-1 (or the pseudogene TRBV3-2) with TRBJ1-4; no firm D call. The CDR3 length is 14 residues. Trimming shortened V by 3 bases and J by 4 bases, and 9 bases separated the two germline ends. Germline V gene lookup returns CDR1 LGHDT and CDR2 YNNKEL (reference sequence). The CDR3 nucleotides read TGTGCCAGCAGCCAGGGCAGAGTTAATGAAAAACTGTTTTTT. Amino acids: CASSQGRVNEKLFF.

The J gene is TRBJ2-6, the V gene TRBV5-1; TRBD1 matches 7 bases. The germline V gene encodes CDR1 SGHRS and CDR2 YFSETQ. Germline trimming cut 8 bases from V and 4 bases from J; bases unmatched to any gene: 9. The length of the CDR3 is 15 residues. The CDR3 region has the DNA TGCGCCAGTACTACAACAGGGGTCGGGGCCAACGTCCTGACTTTC. Its translation: CASTTTGVGANVLTF.